This T cell receptor (beta chain) originates from a study of shared clonotypes between healthy human individuals. Selected positively for CCR7 and CD45RO-negative, naive CD8 cells excluded terminally differentiated effector memory CD45RA+ cells. Remarks on this clone: As yet, its antigen is unknown.

The CDR3 runs to 16 residues. From germline, CDR1 is MDHEN and CDR2 SYDVKM. Trimming took off 6 bases at V and 2 bases at J, with 17 bases between the two ends. Findings and limits, study-wide: Across four donors, naive CD4 shared 4.5% to 6%, naive CD8 around 4%, memory CD4 about 2.5%, memory CD8 under 0.5%.

The table came from immunoSEQ multiplex PCR; TCRdb's copy has only in-frame clones and leaves some out. Among about 590,000 clones listed, less than 97% were seen once. This chain links TRBV28 with TRBJ2-1, with D perhaps being TRBD1 or TRBD2 (6 bases each). The receptor was isolated from a woman aged 25-40 years in good health. Specimen: naive CD8+ T cells sorted from blood. DNA for the CDR3: TGTGCCAGCAGCCCCCAGGTGGAGGGGGCCTACAATGAGCAGTTCTTC. Its protein product is CASSPQVEGAYNEQFF.